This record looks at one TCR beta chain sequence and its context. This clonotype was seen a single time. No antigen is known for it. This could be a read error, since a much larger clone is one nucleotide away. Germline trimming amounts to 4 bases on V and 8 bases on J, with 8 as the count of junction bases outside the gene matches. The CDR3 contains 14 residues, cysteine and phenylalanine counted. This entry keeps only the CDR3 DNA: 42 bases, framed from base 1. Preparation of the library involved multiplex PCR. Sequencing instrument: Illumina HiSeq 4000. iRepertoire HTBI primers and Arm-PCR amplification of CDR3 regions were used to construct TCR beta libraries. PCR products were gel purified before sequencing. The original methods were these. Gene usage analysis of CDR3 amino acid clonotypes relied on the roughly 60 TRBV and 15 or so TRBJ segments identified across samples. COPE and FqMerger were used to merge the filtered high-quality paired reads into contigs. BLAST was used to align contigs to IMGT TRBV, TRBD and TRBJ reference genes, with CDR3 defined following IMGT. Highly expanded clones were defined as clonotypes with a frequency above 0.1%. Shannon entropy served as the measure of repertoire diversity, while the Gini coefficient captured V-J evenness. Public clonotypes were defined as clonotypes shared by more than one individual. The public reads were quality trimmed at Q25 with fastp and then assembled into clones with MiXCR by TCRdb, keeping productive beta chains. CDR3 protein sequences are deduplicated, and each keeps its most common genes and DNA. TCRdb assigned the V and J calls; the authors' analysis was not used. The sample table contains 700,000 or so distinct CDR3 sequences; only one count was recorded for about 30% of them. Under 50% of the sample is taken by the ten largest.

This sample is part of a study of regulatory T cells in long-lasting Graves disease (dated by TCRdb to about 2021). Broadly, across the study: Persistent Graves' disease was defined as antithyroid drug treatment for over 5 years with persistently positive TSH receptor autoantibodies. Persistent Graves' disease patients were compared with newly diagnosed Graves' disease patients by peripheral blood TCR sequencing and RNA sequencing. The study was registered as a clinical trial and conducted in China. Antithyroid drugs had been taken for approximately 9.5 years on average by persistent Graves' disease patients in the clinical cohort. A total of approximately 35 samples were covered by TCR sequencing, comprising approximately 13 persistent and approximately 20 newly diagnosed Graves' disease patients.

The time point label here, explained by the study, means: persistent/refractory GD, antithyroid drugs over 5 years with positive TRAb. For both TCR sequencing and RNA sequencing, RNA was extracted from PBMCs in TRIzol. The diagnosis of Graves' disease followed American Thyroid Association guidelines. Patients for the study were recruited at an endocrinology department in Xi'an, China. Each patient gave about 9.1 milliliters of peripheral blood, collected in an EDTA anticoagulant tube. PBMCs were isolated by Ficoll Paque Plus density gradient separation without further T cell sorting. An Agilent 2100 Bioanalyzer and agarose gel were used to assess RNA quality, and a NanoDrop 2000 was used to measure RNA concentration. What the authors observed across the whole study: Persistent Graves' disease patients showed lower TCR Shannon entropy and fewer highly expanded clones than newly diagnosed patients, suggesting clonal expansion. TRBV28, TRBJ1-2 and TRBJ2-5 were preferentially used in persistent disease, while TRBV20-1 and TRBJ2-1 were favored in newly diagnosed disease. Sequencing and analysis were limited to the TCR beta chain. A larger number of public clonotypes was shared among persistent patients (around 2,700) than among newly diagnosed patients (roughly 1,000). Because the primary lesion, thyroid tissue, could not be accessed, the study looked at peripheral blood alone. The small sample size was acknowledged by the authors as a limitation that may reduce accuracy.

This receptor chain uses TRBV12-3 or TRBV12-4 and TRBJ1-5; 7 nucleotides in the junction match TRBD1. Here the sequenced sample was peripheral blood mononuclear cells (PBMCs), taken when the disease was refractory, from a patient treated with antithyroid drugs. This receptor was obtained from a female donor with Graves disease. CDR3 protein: CASSSNAGGKPQHF. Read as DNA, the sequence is TGTGCCAGCAGTTCTAATGCAGGGGGAAAGCCCCAGCATTTT.